This T cell receptor beta chain was sequenced during a study of cytomegalovirus exposure and HLA in healthy donors. On this clone itself: The antigen is not known.

Regarding the study as a whole: It was reported that the classifier diagnosed cytomegalovirus status with high specificity and sensitivity in both the original and validation cohorts. Data from an earlier analysis indicated that most TCR beta V segments were productive either about 90% or about 30% of the time.

The PCR ran on 60 Vbeta and 13 Jbeta primers. The assay was immunoSEQ multiplex PCR, and TCRdb's table has in-frame clones only and misses some. The table lists some 97,000 clones, about three quarters of them singletons, with about 14% in the top ten. This CDR3 has 13 residues. Germline V CDR1 and CDR2: LNHNV, YYDKDF (reference sequence). V was pared by 0 bases and J by 8 bases, with 10 bases between. This chain uses TRBV15 with TRBJ1-2, with D hard to call. Sequencing was carried out using PBMCs. This clonotype was sampled from a male donor in good health and CMV-seropositive. In DNA, the CDR3 is TGTGCCACCAGCAGAGATCGGGTCGGCGGCTACACCTTC. Translated: CATSRDRVGGYTF.